The entry below gives a single TCR beta chain sequence along with its context. As yet, its antigen is unknown. The sample originates from a study of CD8+CD57+ T cells in acquired aplastic anemia. Previously, flow cytometry had revealed CD8+CD57+ cell expansion in the patients chosen for sequencing. Every patient had severe acquired aplastic anemia. With 0 bases removed from V and 5 bases from J, the gap between germline ends came to 13 bases. The CDR3 runs to 15 residues. CDR1 SNHLY and CDR2 FYNNEI come from the germline V gene. Study observations and caveats: There were over 25 CD8+ CDR3 sequences that occurred in both patients and controls.

The template used for profiling TCR beta VDJ and CDR3 was genomic DNA. A single record per CDR3 protein comes from TCRdb applying MiXCR to the reads. The sample has about 180,000 distinct CDR3 sequences, 55% to 65% seen once. The sequenced sample consisted of sorted CD4+, CD8+, or CD8+CD57+ T cells (not recorded which) from PBMCs. The source of this sequence is a human donor with aplastic anemia. The rearrangement uses TRBV2 and TRBJ1-2; possibly TRBD1 for D (5 bases). CDR3 protein: CASSEALGAPYGYTF. The CDR3 DNA follows: TGTGCCAGCAGTGAAGCGCTAGGGGCCCCTTATGGCTACACCTTC. Based on the CDR3 plus reference TRBV2 and TRBJ1-2, the full variable domain is EPEVTQTPSHQVTQMGQEVILRCVPISNHLYFYWYRQILGQKVEFLVSFYNNEISEKSEIFDDQFSVERPDGSNFTLKIRSTKLEDSAMYFCASSEALGAPYGYTFGSGTRLTVV.